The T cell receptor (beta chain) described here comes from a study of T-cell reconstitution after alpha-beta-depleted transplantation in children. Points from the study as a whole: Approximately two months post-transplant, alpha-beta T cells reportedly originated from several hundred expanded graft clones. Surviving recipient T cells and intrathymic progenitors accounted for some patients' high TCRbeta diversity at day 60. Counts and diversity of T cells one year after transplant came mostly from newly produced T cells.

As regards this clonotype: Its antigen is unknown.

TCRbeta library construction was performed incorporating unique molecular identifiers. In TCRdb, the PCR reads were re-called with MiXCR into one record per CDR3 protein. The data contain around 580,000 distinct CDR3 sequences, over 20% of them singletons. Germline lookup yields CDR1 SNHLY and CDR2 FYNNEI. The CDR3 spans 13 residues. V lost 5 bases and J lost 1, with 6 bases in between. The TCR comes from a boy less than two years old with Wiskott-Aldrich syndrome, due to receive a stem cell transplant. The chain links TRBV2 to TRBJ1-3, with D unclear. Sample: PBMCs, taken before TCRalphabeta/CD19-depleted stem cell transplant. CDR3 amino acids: CASSWESGNTIYF. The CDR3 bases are TGTGCCAGCAGTTGGGAGTCTGGAAACACCATATATTTT.